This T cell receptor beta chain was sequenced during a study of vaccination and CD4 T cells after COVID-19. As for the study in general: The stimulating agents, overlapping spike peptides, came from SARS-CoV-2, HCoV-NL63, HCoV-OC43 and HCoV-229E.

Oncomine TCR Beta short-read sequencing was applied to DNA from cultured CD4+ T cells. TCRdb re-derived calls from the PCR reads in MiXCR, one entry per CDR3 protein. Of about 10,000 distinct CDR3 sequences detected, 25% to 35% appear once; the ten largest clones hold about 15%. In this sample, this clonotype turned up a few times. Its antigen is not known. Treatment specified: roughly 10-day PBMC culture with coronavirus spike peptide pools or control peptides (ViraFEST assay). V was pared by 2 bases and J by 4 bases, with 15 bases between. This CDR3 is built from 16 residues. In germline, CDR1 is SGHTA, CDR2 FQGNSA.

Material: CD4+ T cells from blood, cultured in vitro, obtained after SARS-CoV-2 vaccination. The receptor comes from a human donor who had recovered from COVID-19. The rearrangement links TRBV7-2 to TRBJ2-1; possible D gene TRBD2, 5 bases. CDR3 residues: CASSLSYAGPYNEQFF. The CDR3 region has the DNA TGTGCCAGCAGCTTATCCTATGCGGGCCCTTACAATGAGCAGTTCTTC.